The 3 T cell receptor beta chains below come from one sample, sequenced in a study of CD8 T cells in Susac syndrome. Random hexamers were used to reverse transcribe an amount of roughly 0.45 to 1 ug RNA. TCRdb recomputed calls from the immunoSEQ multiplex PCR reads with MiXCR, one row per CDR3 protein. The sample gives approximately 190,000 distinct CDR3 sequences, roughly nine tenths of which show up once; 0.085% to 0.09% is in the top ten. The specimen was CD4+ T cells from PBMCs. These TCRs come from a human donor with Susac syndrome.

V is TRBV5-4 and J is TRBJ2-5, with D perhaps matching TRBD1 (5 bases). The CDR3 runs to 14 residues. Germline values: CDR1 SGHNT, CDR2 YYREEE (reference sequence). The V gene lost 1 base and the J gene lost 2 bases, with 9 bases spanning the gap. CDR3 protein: CASSLKGIQETQYF. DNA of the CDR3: TGTGCCAGCAGCTTGAAGGGGATACAAGAGACCCAGTACTTC.

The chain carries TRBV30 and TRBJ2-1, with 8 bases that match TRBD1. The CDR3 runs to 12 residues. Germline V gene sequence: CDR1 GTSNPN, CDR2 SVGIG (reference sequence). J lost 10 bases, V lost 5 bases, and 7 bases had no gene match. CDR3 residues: CAWGTGSREQFF. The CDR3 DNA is TGTGCCTGGGGGACAGGCTCGAGGGAGCAGTTCTTC.

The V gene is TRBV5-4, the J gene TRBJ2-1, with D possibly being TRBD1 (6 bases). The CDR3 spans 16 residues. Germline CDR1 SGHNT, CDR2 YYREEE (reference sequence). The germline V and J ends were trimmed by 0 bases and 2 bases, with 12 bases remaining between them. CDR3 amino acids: CASSLAGRGAYNEQFF. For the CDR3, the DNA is TGTGCCAGCAGCTTGGCCGGCAGGGGCGCCTACAATGAGCAGTTCTTC. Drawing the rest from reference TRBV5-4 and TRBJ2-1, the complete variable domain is ETGVTQSPTHLIKTRGQQVTLRCSSQSGHNTVSWYQQALGQGPQFIFQYYREEENGRGNFPPRFSGLQFPNYSSELNVNALELDDSALYLCASSLAGRGAYNEQFFGPGTRLTVL.